The entry below describes one T cell receptor (beta chain). This sample stems from a study of cytomegalovirus exposure and HLA in healthy donors. Primers for the PCR totalled 60 Vbeta and 13 Jbeta. Assay used: immunoSEQ multiplex PCR; TCRdb lists only in-frame clones, some missing. The data hold about 160,000 clones, with about 68% observed a single time. The germline CDR1 and CDR2 sequences are SGDLS and YYNGEE. Trimming removed 2 bases at V and 5 bases at J, with 14 bases between. CDR3 length: 16 residues. This sequence originates from a female donor in good health and CMV-seronegative. The chain is built from TRBV9 and TRBJ1-6, with D possibly matching TRBD1 (5 bases). Sequenced input: PBMCs. CDR3 DNA: TGTGCCAGCAGCGTCAGCGGAGGGGCAAATAATTCACCCCTCCACTTT. It translates to CASSVSGGANNSPLHF.